The 22 T cell receptor beta chains below were found in one sample sequenced in a study of tissue T cells after allogeneic stem cell transplantation. Clones were read by immunoSEQ multiplex PCR, and TCRdb kept only the in-frame ones, dropping some. The table shows about 4,400 clones, with roughly 51% occurring only once. The time point denotes: mouse harvest day 7 after allogeneic transplant. Each mouse received 10^7 T-cell-depleted marrow cells plus 10^6 splenic CD5+ T cells by tail vein. Source material: lymph node tissue. The receptor source for this set is a female BALB/c mouse given C57BL/6 T cells with graft-versus-host disease after an allogeneic hematopoietic cell transplant.

By sample fraction, this clone is large. Gene names denote mouse genes. With the read ending 1 residue before the CDR3 end, the germline J gene is used to fill in that end. The chain combines TRBV12-2 with TRBJ1-2; D not certain. CDR1 and CDR2 from the germline V gene are SGHLS and HYDKME. With 0 bases removed from V and 2 bases from J, the gap between germline ends came to 3 bases. CDR3 length equals 12 residues. CDR3 loop: CASSLDNSDYTF. CDR3 DNA (partial): TGTGCCAGCTCTCTCGACAACTCCGACTACACC.

In regard to this clone: The gene symbols are mouse symbols. The CDR3 end lies 1 residue beyond the end of the read and is filled in from the germline J gene. The V and J genes are TRBV29 and TRBJ1-1, with a tentative D call TRBD1 (5 bases). V was shortened by 3 bases and J by 3 bases, with 8 bases between the two germline ends. CDR3 length: 13 amino acids. CDR1 is MSHET and CDR2 is SYDVDS in the germline V gene. CDR3 in amino acids: CASSLGVDTEVFF. Partial CDR3 DNA: TGTGCTAGCAGTTTGGGGGTAGACACAGAAGTCTTC.

On this clone itself: Gene names follow the mouse nomenclature. The read gets to within 1 residue of the CDR3 end, and the germline J gene fills in the rest. The J gene is TRBJ2-7, the V gene TRBV20; TRBD1 matches at 7 bases. There are 14 residues in the CDR3. The trim removed 0 bases at V and 4 bases at J, leaving 6 bases unmatched. CDR1 is GFQATS and CDR2 is STVNSAI in the germline V gene. CDR3 DNA (partial): TGTGGTGCTAGGGAATCAGGACAGGAGTATGAACAGTAC. Protein sequence: CGARESGQEYEQY. From start to end, the CDR3 is CGARESGQEYEQYF.

This clone was observed a handful of times. Gene names follow the mouse nomenclature. The read gets to within 1 residue of the CDR3 end, and the germline J gene fills in the rest. This sequence joins TRBV26 and TRBJ2-7, with 7 bases fitting TRBD2. This CDR3 comprises 14 residues. Germline assignment: CDR1 KGHPV and CDR2 FQNQEV (reference sequence). The ends lost 2 bases at V and 3 bases at J; junction bases unmatched: 4. The CDR3 is CASSLGGGFYEQYF. The CDR3 DNA, read in part, is TGTGCCAGCAGTCTGGGGGGGGGTTTCTATGAACAGTAC.

This clone came up a few times. The genes are named according to mouse. The read stops 1 residue short of the end of the CDR3; the missing end is completed from the germline J gene. The V gene is TRBV16, the J gene TRBJ1-4, with D possibly TRBD1 on 5 matching bases. Germline assignment: CDR1 SGHSA and CDR2 FRNQAP. Trimming shortened V by 4 bases and J by 0 bases, and 6 bases separated the two germline ends. This CDR3 region has 14 residues. Here the CDR3 reads CASSSTVSNERLFF. The covered CDR3 bases are TGTGCAAGCAGCTCGACAGTTTCCAACGAAAGATTATTT.

Concerning this clone itself: Gene names and germline refer to mouse. The read ends 1 residue early relative to the CDR3; the germline J gene fills the gap. The rearrangement links TRBV16 to TRBJ1-1, with no clear D. The CDR3 sequence is 13 residues long. Per the germline V gene, CDR1 is SGHSA and CDR2 is FRNQAP. V was cut by 3 bases and J by 0 bases, with 5 bases left in between. The DNA read from the CDR3 is TGTGCAAGCAGCTTTCAGCCAAACACAGAAGTCTTC. This codes for CASSFQPNTEVF. The complete CDR3 protein is CASSFQPNTEVFF.

Of note for this clone: These gene names are mouse names. With the read ending 1 residue before the CDR3 end, the germline J gene is used to fill in that end. This chain uses TRBV3 with TRBJ2-3; D is perhaps TRBD1 or TRBD2 (5 bases each). The CDR3 length is 13 residues. Trimming took off 5 bases at V and 4 bases at J, with 10 bases between the two ends. CDR1 is SNHLY and CDR2 is FYNGKV in the germline V gene (reference sequence). The CDR3 DNA, read in part, is TGTGCCAGCAGCAGCGGGACGCCAGAAACGCTGTAT. Translation: CASSSGTPETLY. The complete CDR3 sequence is CASSSGTPETLYF.

This clone was observed a few times. Gene names and germline refer to mouse. The CDR3 end falls 1 residue outside the read, so it is completed with the germline J gene. The chain joins TRBV13-2 to TRBJ2-7; 9 bases map to TRBD2. The CDR3 totals 13 residues. Trimming took 5 bases from V and 2 from J; bases not matched to a gene: 2. Germline loops: CDR1 NNHNN, CDR2 SYGAGS (reference sequence). Partial CDR3 DNA: TGTGCCAGCGGCGACTGGGGGCCCTATGAACAGTAC. Its protein is CASGDWGPYEQY. The whole CDR3 sequence is CASGDWGPYEQYF.

As regards this clone: Gene names follow the mouse nomenclature. The CDR3 end is not reached by the read, which stops 1 residue before it; the germline J gene fills it in. The same CDR3 is also encoded by other DNA sequences in this sample. The gene calls are TRBV19 and TRBJ2-7; 8 bases line up with TRBD2. The V gene's germline CDR1 is FNHDT and CDR2 SITEND (reference sequence). The ends lost 2 bases at V and 5 bases at J; junction bases unmatched: 12. The CDR3 is 16 amino acids. Incomplete CDR3 DNA: TGTGCCAGCAGTATCGGGGCGGGGGGGGCGCGGGATGAACAGTAC. The encoded protein is CASSIGAGGARDEQY. The whole CDR3 protein reads CASSIGAGGARDEQYF. Variable domain in full (rest from reference TRBV19 and TRBJ2-7): GGIITQTPKFLIGQEGQKLTLKCQQNFNHDTMYWYRQDSGKGLRLIYYSITENDLQKGDLSEGYDASREKKSSFSLTVTSAQKNEMAVFLCASSIGAGGARDEQYFGPGTRLTVL.

This clone is deemed medium-sized (0.01 to 0.1%). The gene names given are mouse names. CDR3 DNA (partial): TGCACCTGCAGTGCACAGGGGGCTCAAAACACCTTGTAC. Translated, it gives CTCSAQGAQNTLY. The entire CDR3 protein reads CTCSAQGAQNTLYF. The chain joins TRBV1 to TRBJ2-4; 8 bases fit TRBD1. The CDR3 extends 1 residue past the end of the read, so its final part is completed from the germline J gene. The CDR3 is 14 residues long. J lost 2 bases, V lost 2 bases, and 0 bases had no gene match. Germline V gene lookup returns CDR1 NSQYPW and CDR2 LRSPGD (reference sequence).

On this clone: These gene names are mouse names. Sequencing ends 1 residue short of the CDR3 end; the germline J gene provides the rest. The chain carries TRBV15 and TRBJ2-1; 10 nucleotides align to TRBD1. The CDR3 is made up of 15 amino acids. J gave up 5 bases and V 3 bases, and 4 bases lay outside the gene matches. Germline V gives CDR1 SGHND, CDR2 FRSKSL. CDR3: CASSLRTGGNAEQFF. The DNA read from the CDR3 is TGTGCCAGCAGTTTGAGGACAGGGGGTAATGCTGAGCAGTTC.

Comments on this clone: One end of the junction varies from germline; a read error may be responsible. Gene names and germline match the mouse. The read comes to an end 1 residue before the CDR3 does, leaving the germline J gene to fill in the end. V is TRBV26 and J is TRBJ2-7, with 7 bases lining up with TRBD1. The CDR3 length is 14 residues. The germline gives CDR1 KGHPV, CDR2 FQNQEV (reference sequence). CDR3: CVSSPGQNSYEQYF. The covered CDR3 bases are TGTGTCAGCAGTCCGGGACAGAACTCCTATGAACAGTAC. Filled out from reference TRBV26 and TRBJ2-7, the complete variable domain reads NSKVIQTPRYLVKGQGQKAKMRCIPEKGHPVVFWYQQNKNNEFKFLINFQNQEVLQQIDMTEKRFSAECPSNSPCSLEIQSSEAGDSALYLCVSSPGQNSYEQYFGPGTRLTVL.

In its sample, this clone was seen a few times. Mouse gene names and germline throughout. The read halts 1 residue ahead of the CDR3 end, with the missing end drawn from the germline J gene. This chain links TRBV26 with TRBJ2-7; 9 bases agree with TRBD2. CDR3 length: 15 amino acids. Germline CDR1 reads KGHPV; CDR2 reads FQNQEV (reference sequence). The V gene end was trimmed by 0 bases and the J gene end by 2 bases; junction bases not matched to a gene: 2. CDR3 protein: CASSLSGDWAYEQYF. The CDR3 bases that were read are TGTGCCAGCAGTCTGTCGGGGGACTGGGCCTATGAACAGTAC.

Details on this clone: Mouse gene names apply. The read gets to within 1 residue of the CDR3 end, and the germline J gene fills in the rest. The rearrangement uses TRBV26 and TRBJ1-2; no definite D call. The V gene's germline CDR1 is KGHPV and CDR2 FQNQEV (reference sequence). CDR3 length: 13 amino acids. V dropped 4 bases and J dropped 0 bases, with 6 bases sitting between them. This CDR3 reads CASSQTTNSDYTF. Incomplete CDR3 DNA: TGTGCCAGCAGTCAGACAACAAACTCCGACTACACC.

In the case of this clone: Gene names refer to mouse genes. Sequencing ends 1 residue short of the CDR3 end; the germline J gene provides the rest. The genes are TRBV1 and TRBJ1-4; TRBD1 agrees at 7 bases. Losses at the gene ends were 3 bases for V and 2 bases for J; bases not matched to a gene: 3. There are 15 residues in the CDR3. CDR1 and CDR2 (germline): NSQYPW, LRSPGD (reference sequence). Incomplete CDR3 DNA: TGCACCTGCAGTGCCCGGGACAGATCCAACGAAAGATTATTT. It yields the protein CTCSARDRSNERLF. The whole CDR3 sequence reads CTCSARDRSNERLFF.

Details on this clone: Mouse names are used for the genes. The sequence runs out 1 residue before the end of the CDR3; the remainder is reconstructed from the germline J gene. The chain joins TRBV26 to TRBJ2-1; TRBD1 matches at 10 bases. CDR1 KGHPV and CDR2 FQNQEV come from the germline V gene (reference sequence). The V segment lost 3 bases and the J segment 8 bases; nucleotides outside the gene matches: 4. The CDR3 has 14 residues. The CDR3 loop reads CASSLRDRGTEQFF. The part of the CDR3 DNA that was read is TGTGCCAGCAGTCTCCGGGACAGGGGCACTGAGCAGTTC.

A word on this clone: Mouse gene names apply. The sequenced fragment ends 1 residue before the CDR3 boundary, so the rest is inferred from the germline J gene. The V and J genes are TRBV3 and TRBJ2-5, with 12 nucleotides matching TRBD2. The CDR3 consists of 15 residues. The V and J ends lost 5 bases and 4 bases, in that order; junction bases with no gene match: 4. Germline CDR1 and CDR2: SNHLY and FYNGKV (reference sequence). CDR3 residues: CASSPGLGGKDTQYF. CDR3 bases read: TGTGCCAGCAGCCCGGGACTGGGGGGAAAAGACACCCAGTAC.

As concerns this clone: These gene names are mouse names. Incomplete CDR3 DNA: TGTGCCAGCAGTCCCCTGGGGGGGCACGAAACGCTGTAT. Translating it yields CASSPLGGHETLY. The whole CDR3 sequence is CASSPLGGHETLYF. This chain links TRBV15 with TRBJ2-3; TRBD2 aligns across 10 bases. The missing CDR3 end, 1 residue past where the read stops, is filled in from the germline J gene. Trimming at V came to 5 bases and at J to 6 bases, leaving 5 bases not matched to a gene. CDR3 length: 14 residues. The V gene's germline CDR1 is SGHND and CDR2 FRSKSL.

On this clone: The genes are named according to mouse. The read halts 1 residue ahead of the CDR3 end, with the missing end drawn from the germline J gene. This chain joins TRBV29 and TRBJ2-4, with D perhaps matching TRBD1 (5 bases). V was clipped by 6 bases and J by 2 bases, with 6 bases between them. Germline CDR1 is MSHET and CDR2 is SYDVDS. This CDR3 comprises 12 residues. CDR3 sequence reads: CASRDNQNTLYF. The covered CDR3 bases are TGTGCTAGCAGGGACAATCAAAACACCTTGTAC.

In its sample, this clone was seen a few times. All gene names here are mouse names. The read gets to within 1 residue of the CDR3 end, and the germline J gene fills in the rest. V is TRBV16 and J is TRBJ1-4; no clear D. The CDR3 is 14 residues long. CDR1 and CDR2 (germline): SGHSA, FRNQAP. Trimming cost V 0 bases and J 4 bases, with 6 bases left between them. CDR3: CASSLEGSNERLFF. The CDR3 bases that were read are TGTGCAAGCAGCTTAGAGGGGAGCAACGAAAGATTATTT.

About this clone: The gene names here belong to mouse. With the read ending 1 residue before the CDR3 end, the germline J gene is used to fill in that end. This chain joins TRBV20 and TRBJ1-1; D unresolved. The V end was cut by 7 bases, the J end by 0 bases, with 9 bases between. CDR1 and CDR2 from the germline V gene are GFQATS and STVNSAI. The CDR3 is 12 residues long. The CDR3 bases that were read are TGTGGTGTCGGACGGTCAAACACAGAAGTCTTC. Translating it yields CGVGRSNTEVF. The CDR3 in full is CGVGRSNTEVFF.

Worth noting for this clone: Mouse germline and gene names are used. The sequence runs out 1 residue before the end of the CDR3; the remainder is reconstructed from the germline J gene. The genes are TRBV26 and TRBJ2-4; D unresolved. This CDR3 spans 15 amino acids. Germline V gene sequence: CDR1 KGHPV, CDR2 FQNQEV (reference sequence). Trimming pared 3 bases from V and 0 bases from J, leaving 10 bases between. The DNA read from the CDR3 is TGTGCCAGCAGTCTCCAGCCAAATAGTCAAAACACCTTGTAC. Residues: CASSLQPNSQNTLY. The CDR3 reads in full as CASSLQPNSQNTLYF.